The present T cell receptor (beta chain) was sequenced within a study of blood T cell repertoires in COVID-19 (dated by TCRdb to between 2020 and 2021). Regarding the research as a whole: Samples from collaborators originated in the United States, Italy and Spain and spanned both the acute and convalescent phases of COVID-19. The material from the prospective study consisted of cDNA or gDNA derived from T cells, B-cell-depleted T cells, or PBMCs. Subjects who had been exposed to COVID-19, were actively infected with it, or had recovered from it provided the deeply sampled blood TCRbeta repertoires that made up the dataset. The repertoires were released in a freely available public database intended as a resource for research on the immune response to SARS-CoV-2. The samples were drawn from two sources: the first 160 participants of the ongoing ImmuneRACE study, and 1,000 to 1,500 subjects contributed by 6 global collaborators. The sample metadata nearly always contained a de-identified subject ID, COVID-19 status, age in years and sex. HLA class I and class II types, where available, came from metadata supplied by the sample provider rather than from assay-based typing.

A word on this clone: Its antigen remains undetermined. Base qualities are missing; no much larger clone stands one base away.

General study outcomes and caveats: The quantity of clinical and demographic metadata differed by source and by participant and was supplied without curation.

Between the V and J ends, shortened by 0 bases and 4 bases respectively, the junction contains 17 bases. Per the germline V gene, SGHRS is the CDR1 and YFSETQ is the CDR2. The CDR3 goes from the cysteine to the phenylalanine over 16 residues. CDR3 DNA is the only sequence kept; it has 48 bases, read in frame from the first base. TCRbeta CDR3 regions were amplified from genomic DNA using the immunoSEQ Assay, a bias-controlled multiplex PCR. Regarding the original processing steps: Nucleated cell counts per sample were estimated from amplification of reference gene primers within the assay. Sequence reads were collapsed and filtered to measure the absolute abundance of every unique TCRbeta CDR3 rearrangement. For each sample, productive Simpson clonality was calculated by taking the square root of Simpson's diversity index across productive rearrangements. Held by TCRdb, this immuneACCESS table contains in-frame sequences only and omits some clones. Under half of the omission traces to an unresolved V gene where checked; the cause of the rest is unknown. The DNA was the basis for D and trimming; V, J and clone size are from that table. Counted in this sample were some 86,000 clones; 75% to 90% of them appeared once. The top ten hold approximately 34% of the sample.

Whole blood was collected in K2EDTA tubes by collaborating institutions according to the institutions' own protocols. For TCRbeta analysis, collaborators shipped samples in one of three forms: frozen whole blood, isolated PBMCs, or DNA extracted from either of those sample types. The sequenced sample consisted of peripheral blood. This sequence was found in a woman over 75 with active or convalescent COVID-19. The sequence is built from TRBV5-1 and TRBJ2-7, and the D gene may be TRBD1, 5 bases matching. The DNA sequence is TGCGCCAGCAGCTTGGAAAGGGGCGGTTGGGATTACGAGCAGTACTTC. Its translation reads: CASSLERGGWDYEQYF.